The text below deals with one T cell receptor beta chain. Its antigen is undetermined. The CDR3 runs 15 residues. Per germline, CDR1 MNHEY and CDR2 SMNVEV (reference sequence). Trimming removed 5 bases from V and 2 bases from J, with 14 bases in between. This record comes from a study of cytomegalovirus exposure and HLA in healthy donors. PCR used 60 Vbeta primers and 13 Jbeta primers. Measured with immunoSEQ multiplex PCR; TCRdb has only the in-frame clones, and not every one. The sample has approximately 100,000 clones; the top ten hold approximately 0.6%. Overall study results and limits: The authors enumerated 164 TCR beta chains as linked to cytomegalovirus. An observed cluster of highly shared sequence variants was recorded as a likely sequencing artifact. TCR beta sequences reportedly predicted most subjects' HLA-A and HLA-B alleles accurately.

The specimen sequenced was PBMCs. The receptor's source is a man between 50 and 59 years old in good health and CMV-seronegative. The chain uses TRBV27 and TRBJ2-3, with D perhaps TRBD1 (6 bases). CDR3 in DNA: TGTGCCAGCAGTATTGGACAGAGACACACAGATACGCAGTATTTT. Amino acids: CASSIGQRHTDTQYF.